This TCR beta chain came from a study of blood T cells in healthy people across ages. The authors ran a second PCR of 7 to 11 cycles using a sample-barcoded 5' primer and a J-beta primer mix. Every cDNA molecule bore a tag from a template-switch adaptor containing 12 random nucleotides. TCRdb itself ran the 5' RACE reads through MiXCR, one entry per CDR3 protein. The sample shows about 1.1 million distinct CDR3 sequences, less than 45% of them seen only once. Germline assignment: CDR1 SGHDN and CDR2 FVKESK. The V gene lost 1 base and the J gene lost 1 base, with 2 bases spanning the gap. The CDR3 has 13 residues. Findings and limits, study-wide: Roughly linear age-related decline in beta diversity appeared, significant by age 40. CMV status of donors was not determined, possibly confounding expanded clonotype changes.

This clonotype has only one observation. Its antigen remains unknown. This receptor was taken from a man younger than 35 in good health. The J gene is TRBJ2-4, the V gene TRBV14, with D hard to call. Sequences were obtained from blood. The DNA for the CDR3 is TGTGCCAGCAGCCAAGTCGCCAAAAACATTCAGTACTTC. Translation: CASSQVAKNIQYF.